The 18 T cell receptor beta chains below all came from one sample that was sequenced in a study of T cell responses to AZD1222 COVID-19 vaccine. Method: immunoSEQ multiplex PCR; TCRdb's copy keeps in-frame clones and lacks some. The table shows roughly 190,000 clones, with about nine tenths occurring only once. This material consisted of peripheral blood, taken 28 days after the second AZD1222 dose. Every receptor here comes from an adult who received the AZD1222 COVID-19 vaccine.

The table lists this clone with a count of one. V and J are TRBV7-9 and TRBJ2-1; D might be TRBD1 (6 bases). Trimming shortened V by 5 bases and J by 9 bases, and 23 bases separated the two germline ends. The V gene's germline CDR1 is SEHNR and CDR2 FQNEAQ (reference sequence). There are 16 residues in the CDR3. The CDR3 reads CASSPKTGHFPPEQFF. The CDR3 DNA follows: TGTGCCAGCAGCCCCAAGACAGGCCATTTCCCCCCTGAGCAGTTCTTC.

The chain employs TRBV6-1 and TRBJ2-7; D gene ambiguous. V was trimmed by 0 bases and J by 6 bases, leaving 12 bases between them. Germline V gene sequence: CDR1 MNHNS, CDR2 SASEGT. CDR3 length: 14 amino acids. CDR3 nucleotide sequence: TGTGCCAGCAGTGAAGCGCTCAAAGCGAGCGAGCAGTACTTC. It is translated as CASSEALKASEQYF.

The V call is TRBV4-2, the J call TRBJ2-2; D uncertain. The CDR3 spans 14 residues. Germline V gene data show CDR1 as LGHNA and CDR2 as YNFKEQ. V lost 0 bases and J 7 bases, leaving 9 bases between the germline ends. CDR3 in amino acids: CASSQEIVGGELFF. The CDR3 nucleotides are TGTGCCAGCAGCCAAGAGATAGTGGGCGGGGAGCTGTTTTTT.

The chain links TRBV5-1 to TRBJ2-3; D perhaps matches TRBD2 (6 bases). Trimming removed 0 bases at V and 4 bases at J, with 21 bases between. Germline CDR1 SGHRS, CDR2 YFSETQ. The CDR3 has 18 residues. CDR3 sequence reads: CASSLARRGWLEADTQYF. The CDR3, as DNA: TGCGCCAGCAGCTTGGCCAGGAGGGGTTGGTTAGAGGCAGATACGCAGTATTTT.

CDR3 nucleotides: TGTGCCAGCAGCCAACAGGGGGCTTGGGAGACCCAGTACTTC. It specifies CASSQQGAWETQYF. The rearrangement joins TRBV9 to TRBJ2-5; 9 bases align to TRBD1. Germline CDR1 reads SGDLS; CDR2 reads YYNGEE. The CDR3 has 14 amino acids. The V segment lost 4 bases and the J segment 5 bases; nucleotides outside the gene matches: 6.

This chain links TRBV5-4 with TRBJ1-3, with a tentative D call TRBD1 (6 bases). The CDR3 runs 14 residues. Per germline, CDR1 SGHNT and CDR2 YYREEE (reference sequence). V was pared by 2 bases and J by 2 bases, with 8 bases between. The CDR3 here is CASSLGGAGNTIYF. CDR3 nucleotides: TGTGCCAGCAGCTTAGGGGGGGCTGGAAACACCATATATTTT. Combining the CDR3 with reference TRBV5-4 and TRBJ1-3 gives the whole variable domain ETGVTQSPTHLIKTRGQQVTLRCSSQSGHNTVSWYQQALGQGPQFIFQYYREEENGRGNFPPRFSGLQFPNYSSELNVNALELDDSALYLCASSLGGAGNTIYFGEGSWLTVV.

The chain couples TRBV19 to TRBJ2-7; D is undetermined. Trimming removed 1 base at V and 4 bases at J, with 8 bases between. Germline V lookup: CDR1 LNHDA, CDR2 SQIVND (reference sequence). The CDR3 loop spans 13 amino acids. Here the CDR3 DNA reads TGTGCCAGTAGTATAGGAACGGTATACGAGCAGTACTTC. Its translation: CASSIGTVYEQYF.

In its sample, this clone was seen a few times. This chain connects TRBV7-9 to TRBJ2-7, with 8 bases that match TRBD1. V lost 5 bases and J lost 2; bases outside the gene matches: 14. The CDR3 length is 17 residues. Germline V gene lookup returns CDR1 SEHNR and CDR2 FQNEAQ (reference sequence). The CDR3 DNA reads TGTGCCAGCAGCGGTGACTTGGGGCAGGGGGCGACCTACGAGCAGTACTTC. Translating gives CASSGDLGQGATYEQYF.

This chain uses TRBV7-9 with TRBJ2-7; no clear D gene. V lost 6 bases and J 2 bases, leaving 8 bases between the germline ends. The germline V gene encodes CDR1 SEHNR and CDR2 FQNEAQ (reference sequence). The CDR3 has 12 amino acids. CDR3 coding DNA: TGTGCCAGCAGGTCAGTTACCTACGAGCAGTACTTC. It yields the protein CASRSVTYEQYF.

The V gene is TRBV4-1, the J gene TRBJ2-7; 11 bases map to TRBD2. Trimming removed 0 bases from V and 3 bases from J; junction bases left unmatched: 4. Germline V lookup: CDR1 MGHRA, CDR2 YSYEKL. This CDR3 is 16 amino acids long. CDR3 sequence (DNA): TGCGCCAGCAGCCAAGATCGACTAGCGGGAATCTACGAGCAGTACTTC. Its translation is CASSQDRLAGIYEQYF.

The chain couples TRBV21-1 to TRBJ2-1. TRBV21-1 is assigned pseudogene status. The length of the CDR3 is 16 residues. Here the CDR3 DNA reads TGTGCCAGCAGCAAAGGGGTCCCGGGGCCCGACAATGAGCAGTTCTTC. Its translation: CASSKGVPGPDNEQFF.

Only one count was recorded for this clone. The gene calls are TRBV18 and TRBJ1-1; weak D call: TRBD1 (6 bases). The germline V gene has CDR1 KGHSH and CDR2 LQKENI. V was clipped by 4 bases and J by 2 bases, with 8 bases between them. This CDR3 has 13 amino acids. CDR3 loop: CASSRDKNTEAFF. The CDR3 DNA reads TGTGCCAGCTCACGGGACAAAAACACTGAAGCTTTCTTT.

This chain uses TRBV11-3 with TRBJ2-1; D is possibly TRBD2 (5 bases). Germline-derived CDR1 and CDR2 are SGHNT and YENEEA. The CDR3 is 15 residues long. Trimming stripped 4 bases from V and 4 bases from J, with 14 bases between. The CDR3 DNA reads TGTGCCAGCAGCTATAGAGGGCGGTTGTACAATGAGCAGTTCTTC. Translation gives CASSYRGRLYNEQFF.

This chain joins TRBV5-1 and TRBJ2-2; D not certain. The V gene lost 0 bases and the J gene lost 2 bases, with 5 bases spanning the gap. This CDR3 region has 14 residues. CDR1 SGHRS and CDR2 YFSETQ come from the germline V gene. CDR3 DNA: TGCGCCAGCAGCTTGGGGATTAACACCGGGGAGCTGTTTTTT. It codes for CASSLGINTGELFF.

This chain connects TRBV11-3 to TRBJ2-6; perhaps TRBD1 as D (6 bases). The V gene's germline CDR1 is SGHNT and CDR2 YENEEA. The ends were cut back, 0 bases at V and 0 bases at J, with 9 bases in the middle. The CDR3 sequence is 17 residues long. This CDR3 reads CASSLDGTHSGANVLTF. The CDR3 bases are TGTGCCAGCAGCTTAGACGGGACACACTCTGGGGCCAACGTCCTGACTTTC.

This clone was seen just once. J is TRBJ2-7 and V is TRBV27, with D possibly TRBD1 on 5 matching bases. This CDR3 is built from 14 residues. CDR1 and CDR2 (germline): MNHEY, SMNVEV (reference sequence). The germline V and J ends were trimmed by 7 bases and 0 bases, with 13 bases remaining between them. CDR3 in amino acids: CASTPLGDSYEQYF. DNA of the CDR3: TGTGCCAGCACCCCGCTAGGGGACTCCTACGAGCAGTACTTC.

The chain has TRBV5-1 and TRBJ1-2; D might be TRBD1 (5 bases). Between the trimmed V and J ends, which lost 4 bases and 4 bases, there was a span of 14 bases. The CDR3 covers 14 residues. The germline V gene has CDR1 SGHRS and CDR2 YFSETQ. The CDR3 reads CASSITGATYGYTF. CDR3 nucleotides: TGCGCCAGCAGCATTACCGGGGCGACCTATGGCTACACCTTC.

The rearrangement joins TRBV5-4 to TRBJ1-1; TRBD1 matches at 7 bases. There are 16 residues in the CDR3. From germline, CDR1 is SGHNT and CDR2 YYREEE (reference sequence). J lost 1 base, V lost 4 bases, and 10 bases had no gene match. The CDR3, as DNA: TGTGCCAGCAGCGGGTACAGGGGCCGAAGGAACACTGAAGCTTTCTTT. It codes for CASSGYRGRRNTEAFF.